This is a list of T cell receptor beta chains from one sample in a study of cytomegalovirus exposure and HLA in healthy donors. Sequencing was performed with immunoSEQ multiplex PCR; in TCRdb, only in-frame clones are kept and a portion is missing. The repertoire has some 190,000 clones, 80% to 90% of them found once; the top ten carry around 0.3%. Sequencing was carried out using PBMCs. The receptors derive from a woman in her 30s in good health and CMV-seronegative. The CDR3 runs from the conserved cysteine through the conserved F or W. The order of the fields is V gene, J gene, clone size, D gene, CDR3 DNA, CDR3 protein. D genes are given only for firm matches. Some rows have no size entry. The others give once, few or many, or a class for an expanded clone.

v_call: TRBV28
j_call: TRBJ2-7
clone_size: .
d_call: .
cdr3_nt: TGTGCCAGCGGAAATACCGAGGGGCAGTACTTC
cdr3_aa: CASGNTEGQYF

v_call: TRBV28
j_call: TRBJ2-7
clone_size: .
d_call: TRBD1
cdr3_nt: TGTGCCAGCAGTACAATCGACAGGGATACGTACTTC
cdr3_aa: CASSTIDRDTYF

v_call: TRBV10-3
j_call: TRBJ2-6
clone_size: .
d_call: TRBD1
cdr3_nt: TGTGCCATCAGTCCAGGGACAGGGATTTCTGGGGCCAACGTCCTGACTTTC
cdr3_aa: CAISPGTGISGANVLTF

v_call: TRBV5-1
j_call: TRBJ2-7
clone_size: .
d_call: TRBD1
cdr3_nt: TGCGCCAGCACACGCTCCGGGACAGGAACCTACGAGCAGTACTTC
cdr3_aa: CASTRSGTGTYEQYF

v_call: TRBV11-2
j_call: TRBJ1-6
clone_size: once
d_call: .
cdr3_nt: TGTGCCAGCAGCCCGGGGAGCGGTTCACCCCTCCACTTT
cdr3_aa: CASSPGSGSPLHF

v_call: TRBV11-2
j_call: TRBJ2-1
clone_size: .
d_call: TRBD2
cdr3_nt: TGTGCCAGCAGCTTAGATCGAGGAGGACTAGCGGGCAATGAGCAGTTCTTC
cdr3_aa: CASSLDRGGLAGNEQFF

v_call: TRBV2
j_call: TRBJ2-1
clone_size: .
d_call: TRBD1
cdr3_nt: TGTGCCAGCAGTGCCAGGACAGGGTTGTACAATGAGCAGTTCTTC
cdr3_aa: CASSARTGLYNEQFF

v_call: TRBV6-5
j_call: TRBJ2-3
clone_size: .
d_call: TRBD2
cdr3_nt: TGTGCCAGCAGTTCCGGACTAGTAGCAGATACGCAGTATTTT
cdr3_aa: CASSSGLVADTQYF

v_call: TRBV5-1
j_call: TRBJ2-2
clone_size: .
d_call: .
cdr3_nt: TGCGCCAGCAGCTTGATCGGGGGATACACCGGGGAGCTGTTTTTT
cdr3_aa: CASSLIGGYTGELFF

v_call: TRBV2
j_call: TRBJ2-6
clone_size: .
d_call: .
cdr3_nt: TGTGCCAGCACTTCCGGGGGGCCGAGCTCTGGGGCCAACGTCCTGACTTTC
cdr3_aa: CASTSGGPSSGANVLTF

v_call: TRBV6-6
j_call: TRBJ2-3
clone_size: .
d_call: .
cdr3_nt: TGTGCCAGCAGTAAAGGAACGGGGGGCTACACAGATACGCAGTATTTT
cdr3_aa: CASSKGTGGYTDTQYF